Shown below are 17 T cell receptor beta chains from a single sample sequenced in a study of blood T cell repertoires in COVID-19. The method was immunoSEQ multiplex PCR; TCRdb's version includes in-frame clones alone and lacks a portion of them. The sample consists of 260,000 or so clones, over 70% of them appearing once. Sequenced: peripheral blood. These receptors originate from a human donor in a cohort sampled during active COVID-19.

The chain couples TRBV6-1 to TRBJ2-3; D is perhaps TRBD2 (6 bases). CDR1 is MNHNS, CDR2 SASEGT, per germline. V was clipped by 3 bases and J by 1 base, with 11 bases between them. The CDR3 consists of 15 residues. The CDR3 nucleotides are TGTGCCAGCAGTGACCGGGAGATTGGCACAGATACGCAGTATTTT. Translated: CASSDREIGTDTQYF.

The chain carries TRBV6-5 and TRBJ2-7; TRBD1 might be the D (6 bases). Trimming pared 6 bases from V and 0 bases from J, leaving 15 bases between. Germline CDR1 and CDR2: MNHEY and SVGAGI. This CDR3 spans 15 amino acids. CDR3 in DNA: TGTGCCAGCAGCAGTCTAACAGGGAGCTCCTACGAGCAGTACTTC. It translates to CASSSLTGSSYEQYF.

V gene TRBV5-1 combines with J gene TRBJ2-3; weak D call: TRBD1 (6 bases). Per germline, CDR1 SGHRS and CDR2 YFSETQ. The CDR3 loop spans 14 amino acids. The ends were cut back, 4 bases at V and 6 bases at J, with 15 bases in the middle. CDR3 coding DNA: TGCGCCAGCAGCAAAGGGGGAGTTGGGGATACGCAGTATTTT. Its translation: CASSKGGVGDTQYF.

The chain uses TRBV19 and TRBJ2-1; 8 bases agree with TRBD1. CDR1 and CDR2 (germline): LNHDA, SQIVND (reference sequence). V shed 6 bases, J shed 7 bases, and the junction held 11 bases outside the gene matches. This CDR3 region has 15 residues. The CDR3 bases are TGTGCCAGTAGGGTAACGCAGGGGGCTACTAATGAGCAGTTCTTC. It translates to CASRVTQGATNEQFF.

The genes are TRBV7-9 and TRBJ1-1; D gene unclear. The CDR3 covers 14 residues. Germline CDR1 reads SEHNR; CDR2 reads FQNEAQ (reference sequence). V was trimmed by 3 bases and J by 3 bases, leaving 11 bases between them. CDR3 protein: CASSFPPVHTEAFF. CDR3 sequence (DNA): TGTGCCAGCAGCTTCCCCCCCGTCCACACTGAAGCTTTCTTT.

The gene calls are TRBV9 and TRBJ2-5; TRBD1 matches 9 bases. Germline assignment: CDR1 SGDLS and CDR2 YYNGEE. The ends lost 0 bases at V and 7 bases at J; junction bases unmatched: 13. The CDR3 spans 17 residues. The CDR3 is CASSVGSGQGLGRTQYF. CDR3 coding DNA: TGTGCCAGCAGCGTAGGGTCGGGACAGGGCCTTGGTCGGACCCAGTACTTC.

The gene calls are TRBV5-1 and TRBJ2-3, with a possible D match to TRBD2 (5 bases). This CDR3 region has 15 residues. In germline, CDR1 is SGHRS, CDR2 YFSETQ. V was cut by 4 bases and J by 0 bases, with 12 bases left in between. CDR3 in amino acids: CASSPRAPSTDTQYF. CDR3 sequence (DNA): TGCGCCAGCAGCCCGCGGGCCCCTAGCACAGATACGCAGTATTTT.

CDR3 DNA sequence: TGTGCCAGCACTAACCGGGGGAATGGCTACACCTTC. It encodes CASTNRGNGYTF. J is TRBJ1-2 and V is TRBV2; maybe TRBD1 (5 bases). Germline V gives CDR1 SNHLY, CDR2 FYNNEI. V was shortened by 7 bases and J by 6 bases, with 12 bases between the two germline ends. This CDR3 has 12 residues.

The rearrangement uses TRBV6-6 and TRBJ2-7; 10 bases are a match to TRBD1. V lost 6 bases, J lost 3 bases, and 5 bases stayed unmatched. The CDR3 loop spans 14 amino acids. Germline V CDR1 and CDR2: MNHNY, SVGAGI (reference sequence). CDR3 sequence: CASSRTGGVYEQYF. CDR3 in DNA: TGTGCCAGCAGCCGGACAGGGGGGGTCTACGAGCAGTACTTC.

The V call is TRBV5-1, the J call TRBJ2-5, with 9 bases matching TRBD1. Trimming cost V 1 base and J 5 bases; bases outside gene matches: 3. CDR3 length: 14 residues. CDR1 and CDR2 (germline): SGHRS, YFSETQ. CDR3 sequence: CASSLTGTGETQYF. The CDR3 nucleotides read TGCGCCAGCAGCTTGACCGGGACAGGGGAGACCCAGTACTTC.

V gene TRBV7-8 combines with J gene TRBJ1-5; D is unclear. Trimming took off 1 base at V and 0 bases at J, with 10 bases between the two ends. The germline CDR1 and CDR2 sequences are SGHVS and FQNEAQ. The CDR3 covers 16 residues. CDR3 loop: CASSLGSVVSNQPQHF. The DNA of the CDR3 is TGTGCCAGCAGCTTAGGTTCGGTAGTTAGCAATCAGCCCCAGCATTTT.

The chain links TRBV6-2 or TRBV6-3 to TRBJ2-2, with 8 bases that match TRBD1. The CDR3 length is 16 residues. After removal of 2 bases from V and 1 base from J, the junction contained 3 bases not matched to a gene. Germline loops: CDR1 MNHEY, CDR2 SVGEGT. The CDR3 DNA is TGTGCCAGCAGTTACCCCGGACAGGGGAACACCGGGGAGCTGTTTTTT. The encoded protein is CASSYPGQGNTGELFF.

The chain recombines TRBV6-1 with TRBJ1-2; D not resolved. Germline loops: CDR1 MNHNS, CDR2 SASEGT. The CDR3 sequence is 15 residues long. V was shortened by 2 bases and J by 8 bases, with 18 bases between the two germline ends. This CDR3 reads CASSEYSKVLGGYTF. The CDR3 bases are TGTGCCAGCAGTGAATATTCGAAGGTGTTGGGCGGCTACACCTTC.

The V gene is TRBV19, the J gene TRBJ2-2, with D uncertain. The CDR3 spans 13 residues. The V gene lost 4 bases and the J gene lost 4 bases, with 7 bases spanning the gap. CDR1 and CDR2 from the germline V gene are LNHDA and SQIVND (reference sequence). The CDR3 nucleotides read TGTGCCAGTAGTAACCGCGTCACCGGGGAGCTGTTTTTT. Translated: CASSNRVTGELFF.

J is TRBJ1-5 and V is TRBV6-2 or TRBV6-3; D is undetermined. V gave up 2 bases and J gave up 0 bases, with 8 bases separating them. The CDR3 is 15 amino acids. Germline V CDR1 and CDR2: MNHEY, SVGEGT. DNA of the CDR3: TGTGCCAGCAGTTACCCGACACGTAGCAATCAGCCCCAGCATTTT. It yields the protein CASSYPTRSNQPQHF.

Notes on this clone: The same CDR3 arises from other DNA sequences in this sample as well. This chain uses TRBV5-1 with TRBJ1-5; 9 nucleotides agree with TRBD1. The junction had 1 base not matched to a gene; V was cut back by 2 bases and J by 1 base. The germline gives CDR1 SGHRS, CDR2 YFSETQ. The CDR3 loop spans 15 amino acids. Here the CDR3 reads CASSLGTGSNQPQHF. Here the CDR3 DNA reads TGCGCCAGCAGCTTAGGGACAGGGAGCAATCAGCCCCAGCATTTT.

This chain's CDR3 is CASSISGRRSYNEQFF. The CDR3 bases are TGTGCCAGTAGTATAAGCGGTCGCAGGTCCTACAATGAGCAGTTCTTC. The V gene is TRBV19, the J gene TRBJ2-1, with a possible D match to TRBD2 (5 bases). Germline CDR1 LNHDA, CDR2 SQIVND (reference sequence). This CDR3 spans 16 amino acids. Deletions cut 2 bases from V and 1 base from J, with 12 bases between.